The sequence of this T cell receptor beta chain was determined in a study of molecular identifiers for immune sequencing clone quantification. In regard to this clonotype: Its antigen is undetermined.

This CDR3 is built from 17 residues. CDR1 DFQATT and CDR2 SNEGSKA come from the germline V gene (reference sequence). The trim removed 0 bases at V and 0 bases at J, leaving 5 bases unmatched. In TCRdb, the PCR reads were re-called with MiXCR into one record per CDR3 protein. The repertoire holds more than 450,000 distinct CDR3 sequences, less than 30% seen once, with approximately 0.8% in the top ten. Study results and caveats: It was shown that clones above 20 RNA copies held over 99% of effector molecules, but under 1% in naive cells.

The gene calls are TRBV20-1 and TRBJ1-5, with TRBD1 matching 10 bases. The origin of this receptor is a human donor in good health. Some libraries in this study had Jurkat cell RNA spiked in. What was sequenced was naive CD8+ T cells from blood, with Jurkat cell RNA spiked in. The subset here: FACS-sorted CD8+CD4-CCR7+CD45RA+ naive T cells. The CDR3 region is CSARDGQGVYSNQPQHF. The CDR3 coding sequence is TGCAGTGCTAGAGATGGACAGGGGGTTTATAGCAATCAGCCCCAGCATTTT.